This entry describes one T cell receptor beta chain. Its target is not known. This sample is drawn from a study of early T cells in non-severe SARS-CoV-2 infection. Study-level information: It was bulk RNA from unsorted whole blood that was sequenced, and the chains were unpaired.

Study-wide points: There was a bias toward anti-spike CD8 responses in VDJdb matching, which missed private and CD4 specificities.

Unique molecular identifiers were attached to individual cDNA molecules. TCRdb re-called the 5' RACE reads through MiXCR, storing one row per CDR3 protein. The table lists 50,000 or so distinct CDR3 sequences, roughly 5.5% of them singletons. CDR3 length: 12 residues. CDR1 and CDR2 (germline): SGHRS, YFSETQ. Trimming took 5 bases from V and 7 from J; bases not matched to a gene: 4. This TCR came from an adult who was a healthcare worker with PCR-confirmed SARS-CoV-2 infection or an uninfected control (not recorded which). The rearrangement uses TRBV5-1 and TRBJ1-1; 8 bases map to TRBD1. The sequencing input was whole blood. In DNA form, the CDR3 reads TGCGCCAGCAGGGACAGGGCGAGTGAAGCTTTCTTT. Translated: CASRDRASEAFF.